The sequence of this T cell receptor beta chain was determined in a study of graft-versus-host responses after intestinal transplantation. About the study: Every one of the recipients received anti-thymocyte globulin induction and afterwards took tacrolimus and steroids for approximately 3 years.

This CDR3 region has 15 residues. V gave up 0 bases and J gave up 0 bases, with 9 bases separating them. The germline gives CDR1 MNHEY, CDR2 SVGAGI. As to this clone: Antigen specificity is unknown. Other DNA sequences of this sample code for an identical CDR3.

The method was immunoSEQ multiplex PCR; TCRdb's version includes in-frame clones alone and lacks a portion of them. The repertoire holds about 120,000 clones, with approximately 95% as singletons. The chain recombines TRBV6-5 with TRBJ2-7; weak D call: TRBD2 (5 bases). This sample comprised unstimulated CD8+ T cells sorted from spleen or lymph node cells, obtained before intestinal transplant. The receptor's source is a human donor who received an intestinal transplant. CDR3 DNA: TGTGCCAGCAGTTACTCGTTCGGGAACTCCTACGAGCAGTACTTC. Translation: CASSYSFGNSYEQYF.